A single sample gave rise to the 17 T cell receptor beta chains below, sequenced in a study of Graves' ophthalmopathy and Graves' hyperthyroidism. The authors amplified TCR beta CDR3 regions from RNA transcripts. Following a first-round RT-PCR that used HTBI primers, a second-round multiplex PCR was carried out. One entry per CDR3 protein, called by TCRdb with MiXCR from the multiplex PCR reads. This sample has over a million distinct CDR3 sequences; less than 45% occur once, and the top ten carry approximately 12%. Sequenced material: peripheral blood or thyroid tissue (not recorded which). The receptors originated from an adult man with Graves' hyperthyroidism.

This clonotype was seen ten or more times. The chain carries TRBV7-2 and TRBJ1-2; D is ambiguous. The CDR3 is 14 amino acids. Germline V gene data show CDR1 as SGHTA and CDR2 as FQGNSA. Between the trimmed V and J ends, which lost 1 base and 3 bases, there was a span of 9 bases. The CDR3 region is CASSLVGRDYGYTF. The CDR3 nucleotides are TGTGCCAGCAGCTTAGTGGGGAGGGACTATGGCTACACCTTC.

The chain combines TRBV5-1 with TRBJ1-2; D is undetermined. Germline CDR1 and CDR2: SGHRS and YFSETQ. Trimming removed 4 bases at V and 2 bases at J, with 12 bases between. The CDR3 totals 14 residues. CDR3 in DNA: TGCGCCAGCAGCCCATTGACCGGGAACTATGGCTACACCTTC. It yields the protein CASSPLTGNYGYTF. Full variable domain (remainder filled in from reference TRBV5-1 and TRBJ1-2): KAGVTQTPRYLIKTRGQQVTLSCSPISGHRSVSWYQQTPGQGLQFLFEYFSETQRNKGNFPGRFSGRQFSNSRSEMNVSTLELGDSALYLCASSPLTGNYGYTFGSGTRLTVV.

The chain links TRBV12-3 or TRBV12-4 to TRBJ2-2; D might be TRBD1 (6 bases). V lost 6 bases to trimming and J lost 4 bases, with 12 bases between them. The CDR3 is 14 amino acids. The CDR3: CASRRQESTGELFF. DNA for the CDR3: TGTGCCAGCAGGCGACAGGAGAGCACCGGGGAGCTGTTTTTT.

Concerning this clonotype itself: It may be a read error: a sequence one base away is much more abundant. Since the CDR3 does not end with the conserved phenylalanine or tryptophan, this likely comes from a read error. The gene calls are TRBV7-2 and TRBJ1-2, with 10 positions matching TRBD1. The CDR3 totals 15 residues. CDR1 SGHTA and CDR2 FQGNSA come from the germline V gene. V lost 4 bases and J lost 3; bases outside the gene matches: 5. CDR3 residues: CASSWDRGAHYGYTL. The CDR3 DNA reads as TGTGCCAGCAGCTGGGACAGGGGAGCGCACTATGGCTACACCCTC.

The chain is built from TRBV29-1 and TRBJ1-1; D not certain. V was cut by 8 bases and J by 1 base, with 14 bases left in between. This CDR3 has 13 residues. Germline values: CDR1 SQVTM, CDR2 ANQGSEA. The CDR3 region has the DNA TGCAGCTTAGCCGGACCGTCGAACACTGAAGCTTTCTTT. Translation: CSLAGPSNTEAFF.

This clonotype was seen a few times. The chain combines TRBV7-8 with TRBJ2-5; 9 bases map to TRBD2. The germline V gene encodes CDR1 SGHVS and CDR2 FQNEAQ. J gave up 1 base and V 2 bases, and 5 bases lay outside the gene matches. This CDR3 spans 16 amino acids. The CDR3 DNA sequence: TGTGCCAGCAGCTTACAAGCGGGGGGTCTCCAAGAGACCCAGTACTTC. Translating gives CASSLQAGGLQETQYF.

This clonotype has just a few counts. The chain joins TRBV4-1 to TRBJ2-2, with 8 positions matching TRBD1. CDR1 MGHRA and CDR2 YSYEKL come from the germline V gene. This CDR3 is built from 17 residues. V was pared by 4 bases and J by 2 bases, with 9 bases of the junction left unmatched. CDR3 region: CASSPLGGQANTGELFF. The CDR3 DNA follows: TGCGCCAGCAGCCCTCTGGGGGGACAGGCCAACACCGGGGAGCTGTTTTTT.

The rearrangement joins TRBV20-1 to TRBJ1-3, with 7 positions matching TRBD1. V lost 5 bases, J lost 2 bases, and 15 bases stayed unmatched. Germline V gene lookup returns CDR1 DFQATT and CDR2 SNEGSKA (reference sequence). The CDR3 length is 17 residues. The CDR3 sequence: CSAAPRDSAFPGNTIYF. CDR3 nucleotide sequence: TGCAGTGCTGCCCCCCGGGACAGCGCCTTCCCTGGAAACACCATATATTTT.

The V gene is TRBV2, the J gene TRBJ1-5; 8 bases agree with TRBD1. The ends lost 8 bases at V and 4 bases at J; junction bases unmatched: 13. Looked up from germline, CDR1 is SNHLY and CDR2 is FYNNEI. The CDR3 covers 16 residues. The CDR3 DNA reads as TGTGCCAGCGGGGCAGGGGGCAGAGGATTTAATCAGCCCCAGCATTTT. It encodes CASGAGGRGFNQPQHF.

This clonotype was counted ten times or more. The V call is TRBV20-1, the J call TRBJ1-1; D remains ambiguous. Trimming took 3 bases from V and 0 from J, leaving 11 bases between them. In germline, CDR1 is DFQATT, CDR2 SNEGSKA (reference sequence). The CDR3 length is 14 residues. This CDR3 is CSARSAAMNTEAFF. The DNA for the CDR3 is TGCAGTGCTAGGTCGGCGGCGATGAACACTGAAGCTTTCTTT.

This clonotype was detected only a few times. The V gene is TRBV10-3, the J gene TRBJ1-1; D ambiguous. Germline lookup yields CDR1 ENHRY and CDR2 SYGVKD. The CDR3 has 15 amino acids. V lost 10 bases to trimming and J lost 0 bases, with 18 bases between them. CDR3 sequence: CATTNEGRLNTEAFF. DNA of the CDR3: TGTGCCACCACTAACGAAGGACGGCTGAACACTGAAGCTTTCTTT.

This clonotype has ten or more counts. This chain uses TRBV13 with TRBJ2-5; 7 bases agree with TRBD1. Trimming cost V 5 bases and J 5 bases; bases outside gene matches: 8. The CDR3 is 14 amino acids. The V gene's germline CDR1 is PRHDT and CDR2 FYEKMQ (reference sequence). The CDR3 region is CASSPRGRGETQYF. The CDR3 nucleotides are TGTGCCAGCAGCCCAAGGGGGCGCGGGGAGACCCAGTACTTC.

The chain joins TRBV20-1 to TRBJ1-1; possible D gene TRBD1, 6 bases. Looked up from germline, CDR1 is DFQATT and CDR2 is SNEGSKA (reference sequence). V was clipped by 3 bases and J by 3 bases, with 17 bases between them. The CDR3 totals 15 residues. DNA of the CDR3: TGCAGTGCTAGTTCGGGGGGCTATGGCTACACTGAAGCTTTCTTT. Its translation is CSASSGGYGYTEAFF.

The chain joins TRBV11-2 to TRBJ1-6; 7 nucleotides agree with TRBD1. The ends lost 5 bases at V and 7 bases at J; junction bases unmatched: 2. This CDR3 has 13 residues. In germline, CDR1 is SGHAT, CDR2 FQNNGV. The DNA of the CDR3 is TGTGCCAGCAGCGACAGGGTCAATTCACCCCTCCACTTT. It specifies CASSDRVNSPLHF.

Many counts were recorded for this clonotype. This chain links TRBV7-9 with TRBJ1-1, with unresolved D. The germline V gene encodes CDR1 SEHNR and CDR2 FQNEAQ (reference sequence). V lost 6 bases to trimming and J lost 2 bases, with 7 bases between them. The CDR3 length is 12 residues. CDR3 in DNA: TGTGCCAGCAGTGAGAGAAACACTGAAGCTTTCTTT. Protein product: CASSERNTEAFF.

This clonotype was recorded a few times. V and J are TRBV11-2 and TRBJ2-7; D unclear. Germline V gene data show CDR1 as SGHAT and CDR2 as FQNNGV. This CDR3 has 14 residues. The V and J ends lost 3 bases and 1 base respectively, with 10 bases between them. The CDR3 DNA is TGTGCCAGCAGCTTCGATCATTCTTCCTACGAGCAGTACTTC. Translated, it gives CASSFDHSSYEQYF.

J is TRBJ2-1 and V is TRBV7-9; a possible D gene is TRBD1 (6 bases). Germline V gene data show CDR1 as SEHNR and CDR2 as FQNEAQ (reference sequence). The ends were cut back, 6 bases at V and 5 bases at J, with 17 bases in the middle. The CDR3 length is 15 residues. The CDR3 protein is CASSLRADRNNEQFF. The CDR3 nucleotides read TGTGCCAGCAGTCTTAGGGCGGACAGAAACAATGAGCAGTTCTTC.